Presented here are 32 T cell receptor beta chains from one specimen sequenced in a study of cytomegalovirus exposure and HLA in healthy donors. Clones were read by immunoSEQ multiplex PCR, and TCRdb kept only the in-frame ones, dropping some. The sample lists 55,000 to 70,000 clones, about 89% occurring once. Material for sequencing was PBMCs. The receptors originated from a woman under 30 in good health and CMV-seronegative.

The chain links TRBV2 to TRBJ2-7; D is ambiguous. Trimming removed 8 bases at V and 4 bases at J, with 6 bases between. From germline, CDR1 is SNHLY and CDR2 FYNNEI. The CDR3 extends over 10 amino acids. Here the CDR3 DNA reads TGTGCCAGCTCCTTGTACGAGCAGTACTTC. As protein: CASSLYEQYF.

V gene TRBV30 combines with J gene TRBJ1-2, with 9 bases identical to TRBD1. Per the germline V gene, CDR1 is GTSNPN and CDR2 is SVGIG (reference sequence). V was clipped by 2 bases and J by 4 bases; unmatched bases: 14. The CDR3 loop spans 17 amino acids. This CDR3 reads CAWSPSIRTGDRYGYTF. DNA of the CDR3: TGTGCCTGGAGTCCGAGTATCAGGACAGGGGATCGCTATGGCTACACCTTC. The whole variable domain, filled in from reference TRBV30 and TRBJ1-2, reads SQTIHQWPATLVQPVGSPLSLECTVEGTSNPNLYWYRQAAGRGLQLLFYSVGIGQISSEVPQNLSASRPQDRQFILSSKKLLLSDSGFYLCAWSPSIRTGDRYGYTFGSGTRLTVV.

The V call is TRBV2, the J call TRBJ1-5; D is perhaps TRBD1 (5 bases). The germline V gene has CDR1 SNHLY and CDR2 FYNNEI. Trimming stripped 3 bases from V and 6 bases from J, with 9 bases between. The CDR3 is 13 amino acids. The DNA of the CDR3 is TGTGCCAGCAGTGAGGAGGGGAGTCAGCCCCAGCATTTT. Its translation: CASSEEGSQPQHF.

For this clone: The same CDR3 also results from other DNA sequences found in this sample. The rearrangement links TRBV7-3 to TRBJ2-1, with D tentatively TRBD2 (5 bases). CDR3 length: 13 amino acids. Germline V CDR1 and CDR2: SGHTA, FQGTGA. The germline V and J ends were trimmed by 5 bases and 0 bases, with 5 bases remaining between them. CDR3 DNA: TGTGCCAGCAGCCTAGCCTCCTACAATGAGCAGTTCTTC. It codes for CASSLASYNEQFF. The full variable domain, with the rest looked up from reference TRBV7-3 and TRBJ2-1, is GAGVSQTPSNKVTEKGKYVELRCDPISGHTALYWYRQSLGQGPEFLIYFQGTGAADDSGLPNDRFFAVRPEGSVSTLKIQRTERGDSAVYLCASSLASYNEQFFGPGTRLTVL.

The chain recombines TRBV5-4 with TRBJ1-2, with a weak D call TRBD1 (6 bases). V lost 5 bases, J lost 4 bases, and 12 bases lay in between. Germline CDR1 and CDR2: SGHNT and YYREEE (reference sequence). There are 13 residues in the CDR3. CDR3 loop: CASRVQGPYGYTF. For the CDR3, the DNA is TGTGCCAGCAGGGTACAGGGACCCTATGGCTACACCTTC.

A remark on this clone: The junction departs from germline at one end; a sequencing error may be responsible. The chain employs TRBV30 and TRBJ2-3; D may be TRBD2 (5 bases). Germline CDR1 is GTSNPN and CDR2 is SVGIG (reference sequence). This CDR3 contains 12 residues. This CDR3 reads CAWSVPSGRRHF. In nucleotides, the CDR3 is TGTGCCTGGAGTGTACCGAGCGGACGCAGACATTTT.

This clone was seen only once. The chain joins TRBV5-1 to TRBJ2-2, with D unresolved. The CDR3 spans 14 residues. The V and J ends lost 0 bases and 3 bases respectively, with 6 bases between them. Germline-derived CDR1 and CDR2 are SGHRS and YFSETQ. The CDR3: CASSLALDTGELFF. The CDR3 DNA is TGCGCCAGCAGCTTGGCCTTAGACACCGGGGAGCTGTTTTTT.

This clone occurred once. The chain carries TRBV6-6 and TRBJ2-7; 9 bases match TRBD2. J was trimmed by 0 bases and V by 1 base; bases with no gene match: 4. Germline V gene data show CDR1 as MNHNY and CDR2 as SVGAGI (reference sequence). This CDR3 has 16 residues. The CDR3 reads CASSYLLAGYSYEQYF. DNA of the CDR3: TGTGCCAGCAGTTACTTACTAGCGGGCTACTCCTACGAGCAGTACTTC.

V is TRBV9 and J is TRBJ1-1; 9 bases are a match to TRBD1. This CDR3 contains 14 residues. V lost 2 bases to trimming and J lost 6 bases; unmatched junction nucleotides: 5. Germline values: CDR1 SGDLS, CDR2 YYNGEE. Here the CDR3 reads CASSVRTGDSEAFF. In DNA form, the CDR3 reads TGTGCCAGCAGCGTCCGGACAGGGGATTCTGAAGCTTTCTTT.

The chain links TRBV5-1 to TRBJ1-6, with TRBD1 matching 9 bases. Trimming at V came to 0 bases and at J to 7 bases, leaving 11 bases not matched to a gene. This CDR3 is built from 18 residues. CDR1 is SGHRS and CDR2 is YFSETQ in the germline V gene. The CDR3 bases are TGCGCCAGCAGCTTGGAGGGTCCCGGGACAGGGTTCAATTCACCCCTCCACTTT. Encoded protein: CASSLEGPGTGFNSPLHF.

The chain combines TRBV27 with TRBJ2-4; TRBD2 agrees at 10 bases. CDR3 length: 15 residues. Germline V gene lookup returns CDR1 MNHEY and CDR2 SMNVEV (reference sequence). Trimming at V came to 6 bases and at J to 5 bases, leaving 7 bases not matched to a gene. CDR3 coding DNA: TGTGCCAGCAGCCGACTAGCGGGCCGTCAAAACATTCAGTACTTC. It codes for CASSRLAGRQNIQYF.

V and J are TRBV15 and TRBJ2-5; D is ambiguous. This CDR3 is 14 amino acids long. Germline CDR1 and CDR2: LNHNV and YYDKDF (reference sequence). Trimming cost V 3 bases and J 1 base, with 9 bases left between them. CDR3 nucleotide sequence: TGTGCCACCAGCAGGTATGGAGTCCAAGAGACCCAGTACTTC. Translated, it gives CATSRYGVQETQYF.

This clone showed up just a few times. The J gene is TRBJ1-3, the V gene TRBV4-2; 7 bases are a match to TRBD1. The CDR3 is made up of 15 amino acids. Germline V lookup: CDR1 LGHNA, CDR2 YNFKEQ. Trimming took 6 bases from V and 2 from J; bases not matched to a gene: 7. The CDR3 loop reads CASSSLQGPGNTIYF. The CDR3 DNA is TGTGCCAGCAGTAGCCTACAGGGGCCTGGAAACACCATATATTTT.

The gene calls are TRBV7-9 and TRBJ2-1, with 11 nucleotides matching TRBD2. The germline V gene has CDR1 SEHNR and CDR2 FQNEAQ (reference sequence). J lost 3 bases, V lost 7 bases, and 8 bases had no gene match. The CDR3 has 16 residues. The CDR3 region has the DNA TGTGCCAGCACCCCTGGGACTAGCGGCATCTACAATGAGCAGTTCTTC. Residues: CASTPGTSGIYNEQFF.

This chain uses TRBV7-8 with TRBJ2-2; D unresolved. CDR1 and CDR2 from the germline V gene are SGHVS and FQNEAQ. Trimming pared 0 bases from V and 1 base from J, leaving 3 bases between. The CDR3 is 14 residues long. As DNA, the CDR3 is TGTGCCAGCAGCTTAGCTCTGAACACCGGGGAGCTGTTTTTT. Translating gives CASSLALNTGELFF. Filled out from reference TRBV7-8 and TRBJ2-2, the complete variable domain reads GAGVSQSPRYKVAKRGQDVALRCDPISGHVSLFWYQQALGQGPEFLTYFQNEAQLDKSGLPSDRFFAERPEGSVSTLKIQRTQQEDSAVYLCASSLALNTGELFFGEGSRLTVL.

This chain joins TRBV5-4 and TRBJ1-4; 9 nucleotides align to TRBD1. Germline loops: CDR1 SGHNT, CDR2 YYREEE (reference sequence). This CDR3 contains 13 residues. V lost 3 bases and J lost 8; bases outside the gene matches: 2. CDR3 loop: CASSSTGGEKLFF. In DNA form, the CDR3 reads TGTGCCAGCAGCTCGACAGGGGGGGAAAAACTGTTTTTT. The full variable domain, rest sourced from reference TRBV5-4 and TRBJ1-4, is ETGVTQSPTHLIKTRGQQVTLRCSSQSGHNTVSWYQQALGQGPQFIFQYYREEENGRGNFPPRFSGLQFPNYSSELNVNALELDDSALYLCASSSTGGEKLFFGSGTQLSVL.

This chain links TRBV28 with TRBJ1-4, with 8 bases lining up with TRBD1. The V gene's germline CDR1 is MDHEN and CDR2 SYDVKM. This CDR3 contains 11 residues. Trimming cost V 5 bases and J 14 bases; bases outside gene matches: 4. CDR3 sequence (DNA): TGTGCCAGCAGTACCGACAGGGGCCTGTTTTTT. Its protein product is CASSTDRGLFF.

This chain links TRBV9 with TRBJ1-1, with TRBD1 identical over 8 bases. CDR3 length: 13 amino acids. Germline loops: CDR1 SGDLS, CDR2 YYNGEE. J lost 5 bases, V lost 4 bases, and 4 bases had no gene match. The CDR3 is CASSQGARTEAFF. The CDR3 nucleotides are TGTGCCAGCAGCCAGGGGGCTCGAACTGAAGCTTTCTTT.

V is TRBV5-1 and J is TRBJ2-4, with D maybe TRBD2 (7 bases). CDR1 is SGHRS, CDR2 YFSETQ, per germline. The germline V and J ends were trimmed by 0 bases and 9 bases, with 16 bases remaining between them. The CDR3 is 15 residues long. This chain's CDR3 is CASSLAGGREGIQYF. The DNA of the CDR3 is TGCGCCAGCAGCTTGGCCGGGGGGCGCGAAGGCATTCAGTACTTC.

The V gene is TRBV27, the J gene TRBJ1-1; 7 nucleotides align to TRBD1. The J segment lost 4 bases and the V segment lost 6 bases, leaving 11 bases of the junction unmatched. This CDR3 is 15 amino acids long. Germline CDR1 MNHEY, CDR2 SMNVEV (reference sequence). CDR3 coding DNA: TGTGCCAGCAGCTGGAGTCTCACAGGGGCCACTGAAGCTTTCTTT. Translating it yields CASSWSLTGATEAFF.

In nucleotides, the CDR3 is TGTGCCAGCAGCGGGAGGGTAGAAGCGGTCACAGATACGCAGTATTTT. Its translation: CASSGRVEAVTDTQYF. The rearrangement links TRBV5-4 to TRBJ2-3, with 7 bases matching TRBD2. The V gene end was trimmed by 4 bases and the J gene end by 2 bases; junction bases not matched to a gene: 10. Per the germline V gene, CDR1 is SGHNT and CDR2 is YYREEE (reference sequence). The CDR3 runs 16 residues.

This chain uses TRBV7-9 with TRBJ1-1; tentatively, D is TRBD1 (6 bases). Trimming removed 10 bases at V and 0 bases at J, with 12 bases between. CDR3 size: 13 residues. Germline V gene sequence: CDR1 SEHNR, CDR2 FQNEAQ (reference sequence). The CDR3 is CAITDSMNTEAFF. For the CDR3, the DNA is TGTGCCATCACGGACAGCATGAACACTGAAGCTTTCTTT.

The rearrangement joins TRBV7-2 to TRBJ2-3; D possibly corresponds to TRBD2 (6 bases). The CDR3 loop spans 16 amino acids. V was pared by 4 bases and J by 4 bases, with 18 bases between. Germline V gene sequence: CDR1 SGHTA, CDR2 FQGNSA. The CDR3 reads CASSWSLAPGADTQYF. CDR3 sequence (DNA): TGTGCCAGCAGCTGGTCACTAGCACCTGGGGCAGATACGCAGTATTTT.

The genes are TRBV5-1 and TRBJ2-3, with D possibly being TRBD2 (5 bases). CDR1 SGHRS and CDR2 YFSETQ come from the germline V gene. There are 12 residues in the CDR3. Trimming removed 10 bases from V and 6 bases from J, with 15 bases in between. This chain's CDR3 is CAARDRGDTQYF. The CDR3 DNA follows: TGCGCCGCCCGGGATCGAGGGGATACGCAGTATTTT. Supplemented by reference TRBV5-1 and TRBJ2-3, the full variable domain reads KAGVTQTPRYLIKTRGQQVTLSCSPISGHRSVSWYQQTPGQGLQFLFEYFSETQRNKGNFPGRFSGRQFSNSRSEMNVSTLELGDSALYLCAARDRGDTQYFGPGTRLTVL.

The chain is built from TRBV6-6 and TRBJ1-5; 8 bases are a match to TRBD1. Germline V lookup: CDR1 MNHNY, CDR2 SVGAGI (reference sequence). The CDR3 loop spans 14 amino acids. V gave up 5 bases and J gave up 7 bases; unmatched junction bases: 7. CDR3 amino acids: CASSDLTGEQPQHF. CDR3 DNA sequence: TGTGCCAGCAGTGACCTGACAGGGGAACAGCCCCAGCATTTT.

The J gene is TRBJ2-3, the V gene TRBV21-1; the table's D gene call, TRBD1, was not cross checked with the DNA. TRBV21-1 counts as a pseudogene. The CDR3 spans 18 residues. This CDR3 reads CASSKKGRDRGFTDTQYF. DNA for the CDR3: TGTGCCAGCAGCAAAAAGGGCCGGGACAGGGGCTTCACAGATACGCAGTATTTT.

The J gene is TRBJ2-3, the V gene TRBV11-3, with D maybe TRBD1 (6 bases). The V end lost 8 bases, the J end lost 7 bases, and 13 bases lay between the germline ends. The germline V gene encodes CDR1 SGHNT and CDR2 YENEEA. The CDR3 sequence is 12 residues long. This CDR3 reads CASSRGPNTQYF. CDR3 nucleotides: TGTGCCAGCTCCAGGGGACCTAATACGCAGTATTTT.

V is TRBV7-2 and J is TRBJ2-1, with 13 bases that match TRBD2. V trimming: 5 bases; J trimming: 15 bases; junction bases outside the gene matches: 13. Germline loops: CDR1 SGHTA, CDR2 FQGNSA. The CDR3 is made up of 15 amino acids. Written as DNA, the CDR3 is TGTGCCAGCAGCAATAGACTAGCGGGAGGCTCCGGACCGTTCTTC. This gives the protein CASSNRLAGGSGPFF.

The chain has TRBV29-1 and TRBJ2-1; D remains ambiguous. CDR1 and CDR2 from the germline V gene are SQVTM and ANQGSEA. V gave up 3 bases and J gave up 9 bases, with 3 bases separating them. The CDR3 covers 9 residues. DNA for the CDR3: TGCAGCGTTGATAGTGAGCAGTTCTTC. Its protein is CSVDSEQFF.

This clone was observed a few times. The chain is built from TRBV19 and TRBJ2-7, with 7 bases fitting TRBD2. CDR1 LNHDA and CDR2 SQIVND come from the germline V gene (reference sequence). CDR3 length: 14 amino acids. After removal of 3 bases from V and 9 bases from J, the junction contained 11 bases not matched to a gene. In DNA form, the CDR3 reads TGTGCCAGTAGTATCGGCGGGAGTGGTACGGTGCAGTACTTC. Translating it yields CASSIGGSGTVQYF.

There are a few counts of this clone. The CDR3 region is CASSVGGDYSYEQYF. In DNA, the CDR3 is TGTGCCAGCAGCGTAGGGGGGGACTACTCCTACGAGCAGTACTTC. The chain couples TRBV9 to TRBJ2-7; 7 bases agree with TRBD2. Germline CDR1 SGDLS, CDR2 YYNGEE. J was trimmed by 0 bases and V by 0 bases; bases with no gene match: 3. The length of the CDR3 is 15 residues.

This chain joins TRBV7-9 and TRBJ1-5; 7 bases are shared with TRBD1. Germline V gene data show CDR1 as SEHNR and CDR2 as FQNEAQ (reference sequence). Trimming removed 6 bases from V and 0 bases from J; junction bases left unmatched: 8. This CDR3 contains 16 residues. CDR3 sequence: CASSLTGANSNQPQHF. The CDR3, as DNA: TGTGCCAGCAGTTTAACAGGGGCAAATAGCAATCAGCCCCAGCATTTT.